The TCR beta chain under discussion was sequenced for a study of response to subunit inactivated influenza vaccine. V dropped 1 base and J dropped 1 base, with 4 bases sitting between them. The CDR3 length is 14 residues. CDR1 and CDR2 (germline): SGHAT, FQNNGV. This clonotype was seen only once. This may arise from a read error, as a much more abundant clone is one base away. MiXCR, applied by TCRdb to the RT-PCR reads, yields one record per CDR3 protein. The top ten clones hold approximately 10% of a sample with roughly 760,000 distinct CDR3 sequences, around 20% of them seen once. This receptor was identified in a man in his fifties who received an inactivated influenza vaccine. Source: PBMCs from blood, taken around 5 days after vaccination. J is TRBJ2-2 and V is TRBV11-2; unclear D gene. CDR3 loop: CASSLGMNTGELFF. The CDR3 DNA sequence: TGTGCCAGCAGCTTAGGGATGAACACCGGGGAGCTGTTTTTT.